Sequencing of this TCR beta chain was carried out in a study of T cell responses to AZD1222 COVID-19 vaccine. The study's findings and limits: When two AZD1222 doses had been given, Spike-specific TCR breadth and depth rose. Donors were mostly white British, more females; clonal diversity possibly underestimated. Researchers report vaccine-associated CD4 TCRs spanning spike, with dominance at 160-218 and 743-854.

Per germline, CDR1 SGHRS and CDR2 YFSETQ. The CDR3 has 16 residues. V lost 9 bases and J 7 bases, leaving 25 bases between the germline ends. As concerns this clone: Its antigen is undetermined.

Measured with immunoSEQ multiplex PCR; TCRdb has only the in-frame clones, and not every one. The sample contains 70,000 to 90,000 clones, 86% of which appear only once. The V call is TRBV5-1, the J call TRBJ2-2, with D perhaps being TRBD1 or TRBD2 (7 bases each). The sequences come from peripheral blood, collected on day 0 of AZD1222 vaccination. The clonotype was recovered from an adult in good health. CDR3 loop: CATRGGDSLAGGELFF. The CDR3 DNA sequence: TGCGCCACCAGGGGGGGGGACAGCCTGGCTGGCGGGGAGCTGTTTTTT.